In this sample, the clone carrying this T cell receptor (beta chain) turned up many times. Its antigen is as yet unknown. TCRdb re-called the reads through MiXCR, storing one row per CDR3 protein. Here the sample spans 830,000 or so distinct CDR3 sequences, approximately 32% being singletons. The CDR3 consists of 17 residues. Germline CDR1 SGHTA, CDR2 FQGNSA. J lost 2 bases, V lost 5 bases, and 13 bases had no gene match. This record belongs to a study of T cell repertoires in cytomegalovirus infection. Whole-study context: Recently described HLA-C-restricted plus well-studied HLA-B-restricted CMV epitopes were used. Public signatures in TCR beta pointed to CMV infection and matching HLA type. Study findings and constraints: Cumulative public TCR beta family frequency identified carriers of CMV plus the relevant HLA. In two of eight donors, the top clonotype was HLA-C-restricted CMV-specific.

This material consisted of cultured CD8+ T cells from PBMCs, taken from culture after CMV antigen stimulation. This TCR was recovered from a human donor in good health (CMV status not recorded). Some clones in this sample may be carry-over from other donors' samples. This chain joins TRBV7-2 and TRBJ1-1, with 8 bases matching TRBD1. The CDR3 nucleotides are TGTGCCAGCAGCACCGCGGCAGGACAGGGAGGAAACACTGAAGCTTTCTTT. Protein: CASSTAAGQGGNTEAFF. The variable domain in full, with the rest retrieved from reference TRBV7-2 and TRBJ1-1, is GAGVSQSPSNKVTEKGKDVELRCDPISGHTALYWYRQSLGQGLEFLIYFQGNSAPDKSGLPSDRFSAERTGGSVSTLTIQRTQQEDSAVYLCASSTAAGQGGNTEAFFGQGTRLTVV.